These 18 T cell receptor beta chains came from one sample sequenced in a study of breast tumors, draining lymph nodes, adjacent tissues. TCRdb itself ran the multiplex PCR reads through MiXCR, one entry per CDR3 protein. Of under 70,000 distinct CDR3 sequences listed, over 40% are singletons. The sample comprised breast tumor tissue. These receptors all come from a female donor with breast cancer. Some clones in this sample may be carry-over from other donors' samples.

The CDR3: CASSLGTSGGQETQHF. CDR3 DNA sequence: TGCGCCAGCAGCCTCGGGACTAGCGGGGGGCAAGAGACCCAGCATTTT. This chain connects TRBV5-1 to TRBJ1-5; possibly TRBD1 for D (6 bases). CDR1 and CDR2 from the germline V gene are SGHRS and YFSETQ. The CDR3 length is 16 residues. V was shortened by 4 bases and J by 11 bases, with 25 bases between the two germline ends. Using reference TRBV5-1 and TRBJ1-5 for the parts outside the CDR3, the full variable domain is KAGVTQTPRYLIKTRGQQVTLSCSPISGHRSVSWYQQTPGQGLQFLFEYFSETQRNKGNFPGRFSGRQFSNSRSEMNVSTLELGDSALYLCASSLGTSGGQETQHFGDGTRLSIL.

The chain joins TRBV4-2 to TRBJ2-3, with 9 bases identical to TRBD1. J was trimmed by 6 bases and V by 3 bases; bases with no gene match: 7. Germline CDR1 reads LGHNA; CDR2 reads YNFKEQ. This CDR3 has 15 residues. The CDR3 region has the DNA TGTGCCAGCAGCCATCACGGACAGGGGAAGGATACGCAGTATTTT. Residues: CASSHHGQGKDTQYF.

This clonotype showed up many times. V and J are TRBV6-5 and TRBJ2-3; no firm D call. This CDR3 is 11 amino acids long. The V gene's germline CDR1 is MNHEY and CDR2 SVGAGI. V was shortened by 8 bases and J by 1 base, with 4 bases between the two germline ends. CDR3 nucleotides: TGTGCCAGCCACGGCACAGATACGCAGTATTTT. This gives the protein CASHGTDTQYF.

V usage is TRBV7-3 and J usage is TRBJ1-1; 7 bases match TRBD1. The CDR3 is 18 amino acids. The V gene's germline CDR1 is SGHTA and CDR2 FQGTGA. The V gene end was trimmed by 5 bases and the J gene end by 2 bases; junction bases not matched to a gene: 17. The CDR3 loop reads CASSLMGAGGYSNTEAFF. In DNA, the CDR3 is TGTGCCAGCAGCCTAATGGGGGCAGGGGGTTATTCAAACACTGAAGCTTTCTTT. The variable domain in full, with the rest retrieved from reference TRBV7-3 and TRBJ1-1, is GAGVSQTPSNKVTEKGKYVELRCDPISGHTALYWYRQSLGQGPEFLIYFQGTGAADDSGLPNDRFFAVRPEGSVSTLKIQRTERGDSAVYLCASSLMGAGGYSNTEAFFGQGTRLTVV.

The chain uses TRBV18 and TRBJ2-1, with 9 bases matching TRBD2. V gave up 6 bases and J gave up 2 bases; unmatched junction bases: 8. CDR3 length: 16 amino acids. Germline assignment: CDR1 KGHSH and CDR2 LQKENI. CDR3 region: CASSLSGGRTYNEQFF. Written as DNA, the CDR3 is TGTGCCAGCTCTCTTAGCGGGGGACGGACCTACAATGAGCAGTTCTTC. Together with reference TRBV18 and TRBJ2-1, the CDR3 gives the full variable domain: NAGVMQNPRHLVRRRGQEARLRCSPMKGHSHVYWYRQLPEEGLKFMVYLQKENIIDESGMPKERFSAEFPKEGPSILRIQQVVRGDSAAYFCASSLSGGRTYNEQFFGPGTRLTVL.

This clonotype was seen at least ten times. This rearrangement joins TRBV6-2 or TRBV6-3 to TRBJ2-3; 12 positions match TRBD2. The CDR3 covers 16 residues. CDR1 is MNHEY and CDR2 is SVGEGT in the germline V gene. V shed 7 bases, J shed 1 base, and the junction held 6 bases outside the gene matches. DNA of the CDR3: TGTGCCAGCAAACCTAGCGGGGGGGACGGCACAGATACGCAGTATTTT. Its protein is CASKPSGGDGTDTQYF.

This clonotype was counted ten times or more. The CDR3 DNA is TGTGCCAGCAGCTTAACTGCCTCCCTAAGGGACTCCTACGAGCAGTACTTC. This codes for CASSLTASLRDSYEQYF. The genes are TRBV7-9 and TRBJ2-7; the D is unclear. Germline lookup yields CDR1 SEHNR and CDR2 FQNEAQ (reference sequence). The CDR3 length is 17 residues. Trimming shortened V by 2 bases and J by 0 bases, and 17 bases separated the two germline ends.

This clonotype was observed a single time. The rearrangement uses TRBV11-2 and TRBJ1-4, with no clear D. CDR1 and CDR2 from the germline V gene are SGHAT and FQNNGV. There are 15 residues in the CDR3. V shed 1 base and J shed 3 bases, with 9 bases lying between them. CDR3 in DNA: TGTGCCAGCAGCTTAGCCGACGCTCCTAATGAAAAACTGTTTTTT. Protein: CASSLADAPNEKLFF.

The chain combines TRBV7-9 with TRBJ2-3; 9 nucleotides line up with TRBD2. Germline loops: CDR1 SEHNR, CDR2 FQNEAQ (reference sequence). V shed 3 bases, J shed 1 base, and the junction held 11 bases outside the gene matches. The CDR3 is made up of 18 amino acids. This CDR3 is CASSFSTLAGAGTDTQYF. The CDR3 nucleotides are TGTGCCAGCAGCTTTTCTACCTTAGCGGGAGCGGGCACAGATACGCAGTATTTT.

Notes on this clonotype: At one boundary the junction diverges from the germline segment, which might be a read error. This chain links TRBV27 with TRBJ2-6, with 11 bases identical to TRBD1. The CDR3 runs to 15 residues. Germline lookup yields CDR1 MNHEY and CDR2 SMNVEV (reference sequence). The CDR3 reads CASSLGGTGGNVLTF. In DNA form, the CDR3 reads TGTGCCAGCAGTTTAGGCGGGACAGGGGGCAACGTCCTGACTTTC.

This clonotype was seen ten or more times. The chain joins TRBV6-5 to TRBJ2-3; no clear D. CDR3 length: 15 residues. Trimming stripped 5 bases from V and 0 bases from J, with 12 bases between. Germline V gene lookup returns CDR1 MNHEY and CDR2 SVGAGI. Written as DNA, the CDR3 is TGTGCCAGCAGTCCCCAGACGACTAGCACAGATACGCAGTATTTT. Amino acids: CASSPQTTSTDTQYF.

This clonotype has at least ten counts. Possible read error: a much larger clone is one base away. The V and J genes are TRBV9 and TRBJ1-2; TRBD1 matches at 8 bases. Germline assignment: CDR1 SGDLS and CDR2 YYNGEE. CDR3 size: 15 residues. The CDR3 nucleotides read TGTGCCAGCAGCGAGCCGGGACAGGCTAACTATGGCTCCACCTTC. Translating gives CASSEPGQANYGSTF.

This clonotype was observed many times. This chain links TRBV3-1 with TRBJ2-5, with D maybe TRBD2 (6 bases). Trimming left V 4 bases short and J 1 base short, with 7 bases between. CDR3 size: 13 residues. Germline CDR1 LGHDT, CDR2 YNNKEL (reference sequence). CDR3 residues: CASSRSGQETQYF. Written as DNA, the CDR3 is TGTGCCAGCAGCCGTAGCGGCCAAGAGACCCAGTACTTC.

In this sample, this clonotype turned up many times. CDR3 DNA sequence: TGTGCCAGCAGCTCGCAGTCGGGGGGCAGTCAGCCCCAGCATTTT. This translates into CASSSQSGGSQPQHF. The V call is TRBV7-2, the J call TRBJ1-5; D possibly corresponds to TRBD1 (6 bases). The germline V gene encodes CDR1 SGHTA and CDR2 FQGNSA. This CDR3 spans 15 amino acids. Trimming removed 4 bases at V and 6 bases at J, with 16 bases between.

This chain connects TRBV20-1 to TRBJ2-7; 10 nucleotides agree with TRBD2. Germline trimming cut 0 bases from V and 6 bases from J; bases unmatched to any gene: 8. CDR1 is DFQATT, CDR2 SNEGSKA, per germline (reference sequence). This CDR3 is built from 15 residues. The CDR3 here is CSAREAGGPFGEQYF. CDR3 DNA sequence: TGCAGTGCTAGAGAAGCGGGAGGGCCTTTCGGCGAGCAGTACTTC.

In this sample, this clonotype turned up many times. This chain uses TRBV28 with TRBJ2-7; the D call may be TRBD1 or TRBD2 (5 bases each). The V end was cut by 5 bases, the J end by 6 bases, with 17 bases between. There are 14 residues in the CDR3. From germline, CDR1 is MDHEN and CDR2 SYDVKM. CDR3 bases: TGTGCCAGCAGTCCCGGGACCCGAGGTCTCGAGCAGTACTTC. Encoded protein: CASSPGTRGLEQYF.

This chain links TRBV6-6 with TRBJ1-5, with TRBD1 matching over 7 bases. The germline gives CDR1 MNHNY, CDR2 SVGAGI (reference sequence). The CDR3 is 17 amino acids. The junction had 13 bases not matched to a gene; V was cut back by 2 bases and J by 6 bases. This CDR3 reads CASSYPTGRGLSQPQHF. The CDR3 DNA reads as TGTGCCAGCAGTTACCCGACAGGGAGAGGTTTAAGTCAGCCCCAGCATTTT.

The chain combines TRBV7-9 with TRBJ2-3; 12 bases are shared with TRBD2. This CDR3 has 16 amino acids. Trimming took 5 bases from V and 1 from J; bases not matched to a gene: 4. Germline-derived CDR1 and CDR2 are SEHNR and FQNEAQ (reference sequence). The CDR3 loop reads CASSRGLAGGTDTQYF. For the CDR3, the DNA is TGTGCCAGCAGCCGGGGACTAGCGGGTGGCACAGATACGCAGTATTTT. The variable domain in full, completed from reference TRBV7-9 and TRBJ2-3, reads DTGVSQNPRHKITKRGQNVTFRCDPISEHNRLYWYRQTLGQGPEFLTYFQNEAQLEKSRLLSDRFSAERPKGSFSTLEIQRTEQGDSAMYLCASSRGLAGGTDTQYFGPGTRLTVL.